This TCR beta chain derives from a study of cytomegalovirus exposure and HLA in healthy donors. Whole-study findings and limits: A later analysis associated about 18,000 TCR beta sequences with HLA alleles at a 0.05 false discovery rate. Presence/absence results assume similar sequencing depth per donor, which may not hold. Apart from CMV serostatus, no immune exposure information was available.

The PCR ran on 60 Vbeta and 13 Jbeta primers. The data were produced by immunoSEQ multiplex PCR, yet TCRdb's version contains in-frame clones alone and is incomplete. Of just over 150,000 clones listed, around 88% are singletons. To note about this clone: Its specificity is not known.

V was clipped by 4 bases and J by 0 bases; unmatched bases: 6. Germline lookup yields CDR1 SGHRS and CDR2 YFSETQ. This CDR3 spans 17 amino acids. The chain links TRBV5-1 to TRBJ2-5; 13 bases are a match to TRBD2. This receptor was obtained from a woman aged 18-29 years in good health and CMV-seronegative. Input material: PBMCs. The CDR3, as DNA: TGCGCCAGCAGCGTGACTAGCGGGGGGCCGTACCAAGAGACCCAGTACTTC. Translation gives CASSVTSGGPYQETQYF.